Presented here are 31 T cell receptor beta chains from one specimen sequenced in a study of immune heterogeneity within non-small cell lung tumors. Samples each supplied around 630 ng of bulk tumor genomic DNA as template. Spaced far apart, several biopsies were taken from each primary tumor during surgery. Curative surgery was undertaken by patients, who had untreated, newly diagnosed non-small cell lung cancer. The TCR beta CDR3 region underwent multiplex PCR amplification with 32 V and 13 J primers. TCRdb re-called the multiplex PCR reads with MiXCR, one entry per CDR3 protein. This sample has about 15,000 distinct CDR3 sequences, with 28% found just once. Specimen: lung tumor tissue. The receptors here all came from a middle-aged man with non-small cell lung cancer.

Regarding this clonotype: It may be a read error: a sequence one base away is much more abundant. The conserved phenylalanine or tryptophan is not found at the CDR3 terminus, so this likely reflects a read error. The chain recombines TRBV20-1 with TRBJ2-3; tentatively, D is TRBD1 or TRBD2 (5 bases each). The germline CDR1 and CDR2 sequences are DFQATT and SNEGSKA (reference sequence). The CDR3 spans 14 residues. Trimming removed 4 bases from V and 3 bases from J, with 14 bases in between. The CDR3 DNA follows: TGCAGTGCTACCGGGGCTCGGAGGACAGATACGCAGTATTTG. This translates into CSATGARRTDTQYL.

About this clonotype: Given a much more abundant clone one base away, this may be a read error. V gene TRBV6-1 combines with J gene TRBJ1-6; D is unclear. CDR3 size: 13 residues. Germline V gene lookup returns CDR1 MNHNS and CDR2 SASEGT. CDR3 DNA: TGTGCCAGCAGGACGGAACGAGATTCATCCCTCCACTTT. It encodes CASRTERDSSLHF.

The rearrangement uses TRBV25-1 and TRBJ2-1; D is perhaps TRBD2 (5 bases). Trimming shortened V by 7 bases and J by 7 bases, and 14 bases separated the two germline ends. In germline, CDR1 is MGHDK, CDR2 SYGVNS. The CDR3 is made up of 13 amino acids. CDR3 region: CASNLSGINEQFF. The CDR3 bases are TGTGCCAGCAATCTATCGGGAATTAATGAGCAGTTCTTC.

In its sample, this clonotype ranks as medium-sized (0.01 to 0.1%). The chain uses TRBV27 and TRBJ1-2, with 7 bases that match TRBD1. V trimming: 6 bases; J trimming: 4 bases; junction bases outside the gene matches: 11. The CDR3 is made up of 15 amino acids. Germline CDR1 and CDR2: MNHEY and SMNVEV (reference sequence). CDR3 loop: CASSSDRQGVYGYTF. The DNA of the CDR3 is TGTGCCAGCAGCTCCGATCGACAGGGTGTCTATGGCTACACCTTC.

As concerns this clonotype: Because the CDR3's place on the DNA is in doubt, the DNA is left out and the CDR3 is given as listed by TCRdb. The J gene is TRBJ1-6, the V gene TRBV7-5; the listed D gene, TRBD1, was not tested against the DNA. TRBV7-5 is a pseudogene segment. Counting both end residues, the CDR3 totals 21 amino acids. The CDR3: CISVSEAPNEGGSSYNSPLHF.

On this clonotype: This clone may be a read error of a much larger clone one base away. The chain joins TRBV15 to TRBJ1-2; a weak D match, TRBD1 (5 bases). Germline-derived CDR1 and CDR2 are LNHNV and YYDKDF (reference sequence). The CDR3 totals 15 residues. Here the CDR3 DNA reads TGTGCCACCAACAGAGATCCCAGGGAATTTTCTGGCTACACCTTC. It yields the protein CATNRDPREFSGYTF. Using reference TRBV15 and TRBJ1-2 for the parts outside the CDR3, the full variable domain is DAMVIQNPRYQVTQFGKPVTLSCSQTLNHNVMYWYQQKSSQAPKLLFHYYDKDFNNEADTPDNFQSRRPNTSFCFLDIRSPGLGDTAMYLCATNRDPREFSGYTFGSGTRLTVV.

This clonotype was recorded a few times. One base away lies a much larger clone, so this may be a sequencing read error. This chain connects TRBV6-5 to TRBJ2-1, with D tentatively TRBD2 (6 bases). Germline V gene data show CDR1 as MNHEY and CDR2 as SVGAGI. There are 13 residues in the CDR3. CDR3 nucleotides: TGTGCCAGCAGTTACTCGGACTACAATGAGAAGTTCTTC. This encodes CASSYSDYNEKFF.

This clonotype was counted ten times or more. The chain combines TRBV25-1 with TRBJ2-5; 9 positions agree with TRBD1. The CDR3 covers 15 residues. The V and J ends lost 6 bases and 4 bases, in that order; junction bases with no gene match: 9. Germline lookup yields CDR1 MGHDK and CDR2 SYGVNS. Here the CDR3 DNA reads TGTGCCAGCAGCCGGGACAGGGTGGCGGGAGAGACCCAGTACTTC. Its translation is CASSRDRVAGETQYF.

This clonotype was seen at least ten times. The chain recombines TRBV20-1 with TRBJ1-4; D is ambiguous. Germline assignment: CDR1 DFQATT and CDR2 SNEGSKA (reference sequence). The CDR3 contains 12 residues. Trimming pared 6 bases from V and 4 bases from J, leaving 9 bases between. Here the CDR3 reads CSAIILNEKLFF. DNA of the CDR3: TGCAGTGCGATTATACTTAATGAAAAACTGTTTTTT.

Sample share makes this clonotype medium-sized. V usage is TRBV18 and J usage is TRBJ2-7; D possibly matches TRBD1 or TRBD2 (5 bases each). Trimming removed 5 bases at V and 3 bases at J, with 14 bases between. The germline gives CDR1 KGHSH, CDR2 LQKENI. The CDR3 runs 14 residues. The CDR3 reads CASSAVGTNYEQYF. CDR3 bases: TGTGCCAGCTCAGCTGTCGGGACGAACTACGAGCAGTACTTC.

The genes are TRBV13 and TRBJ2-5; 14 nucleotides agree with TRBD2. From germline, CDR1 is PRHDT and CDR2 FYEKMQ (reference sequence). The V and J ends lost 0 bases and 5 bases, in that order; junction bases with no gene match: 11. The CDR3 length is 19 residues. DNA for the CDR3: TGTGCCAGCAGCTTAGGCCTGGGACTAGCGGGAGAGCTAGAGGAGACCCAGTACTTC. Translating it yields CASSLGLGLAGELEETQYF.

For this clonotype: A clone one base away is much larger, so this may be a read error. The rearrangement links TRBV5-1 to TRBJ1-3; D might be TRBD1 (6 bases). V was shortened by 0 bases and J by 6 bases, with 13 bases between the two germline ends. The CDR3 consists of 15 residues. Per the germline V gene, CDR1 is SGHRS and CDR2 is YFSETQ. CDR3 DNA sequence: TGCGCCAGCAGCTTGGGCAGGGGCACTGTAAACACCATATATTTT. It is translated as CASSLGRGTVNTIYF.

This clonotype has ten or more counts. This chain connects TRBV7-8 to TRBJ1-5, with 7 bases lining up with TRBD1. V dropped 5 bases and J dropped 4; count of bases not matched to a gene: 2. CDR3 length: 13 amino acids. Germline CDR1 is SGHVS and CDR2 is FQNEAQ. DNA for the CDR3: TGTGCCAGCAGCCCACAGGGGAATCAGCCCCAGCATTTT. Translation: CASSPQGNQPQHF.

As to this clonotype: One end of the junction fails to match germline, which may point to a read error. The CDR3 DNA sequence: TGTGCCAGAAGCCAAGTGGGGGGACAGGGGTGGTACGAGCAGTACTTC. Its protein is CARSQVGGQGWYEQYF. This rearrangement joins TRBV3-1 to TRBJ2-7, with 10 bases matching TRBD1. Looked up from germline, CDR1 is LGHDT and CDR2 is YNNKEL (reference sequence). The CDR3 sequence is 16 residues long.

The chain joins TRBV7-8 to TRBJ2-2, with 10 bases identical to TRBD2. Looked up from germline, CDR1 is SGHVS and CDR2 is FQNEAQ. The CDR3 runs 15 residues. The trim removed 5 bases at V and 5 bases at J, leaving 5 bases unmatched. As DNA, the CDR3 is TGTGCCAGCAGCCTAGGACTAGCGGTGACCGGGGAGCTGTTTTTT. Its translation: CASSLGLAVTGELFF.

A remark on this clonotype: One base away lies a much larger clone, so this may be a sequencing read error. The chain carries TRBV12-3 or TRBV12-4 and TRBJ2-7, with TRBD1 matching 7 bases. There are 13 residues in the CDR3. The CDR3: CARSVTGLYEQYF. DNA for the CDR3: TGTGCCCGCAGTGTGACAGGGCTATACGAGCAGTACTTC.

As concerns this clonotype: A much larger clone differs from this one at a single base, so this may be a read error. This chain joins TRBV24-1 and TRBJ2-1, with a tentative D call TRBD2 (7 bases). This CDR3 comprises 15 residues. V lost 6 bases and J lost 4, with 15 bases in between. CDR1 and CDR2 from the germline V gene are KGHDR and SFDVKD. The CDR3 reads CATSPRTAGYNEQFF. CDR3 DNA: TGTGCCACCAGTCCTAGGACAGCGGGGTACAATGAGCAGTTCTTC.

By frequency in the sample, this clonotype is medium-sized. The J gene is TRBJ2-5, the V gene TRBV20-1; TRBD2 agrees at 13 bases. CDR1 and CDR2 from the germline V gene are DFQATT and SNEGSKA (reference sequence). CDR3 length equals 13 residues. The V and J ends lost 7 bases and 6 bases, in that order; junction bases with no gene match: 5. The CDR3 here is CSVGLAGVKTQYF. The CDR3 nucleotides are TGCAGTGTAGGACTAGCGGGAGTGAAGACCCAGTACTTC.

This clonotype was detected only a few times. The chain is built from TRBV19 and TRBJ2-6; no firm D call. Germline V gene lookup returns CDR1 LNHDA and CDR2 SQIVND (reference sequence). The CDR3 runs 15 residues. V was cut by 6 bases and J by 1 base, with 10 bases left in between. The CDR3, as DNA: TGTGCCAGTAGGGCATATGGGTCTGGGGCCAACGTCCTGACTTTC. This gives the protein CASRAYGSGANVLTF.

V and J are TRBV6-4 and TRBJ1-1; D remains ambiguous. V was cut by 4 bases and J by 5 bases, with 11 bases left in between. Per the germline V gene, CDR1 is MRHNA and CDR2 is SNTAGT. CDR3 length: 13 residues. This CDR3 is CASSARAETEAFF. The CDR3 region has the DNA TGTGCCAGCAGTGCCCGGGCAGAAACTGAAGCTTTCTTT.

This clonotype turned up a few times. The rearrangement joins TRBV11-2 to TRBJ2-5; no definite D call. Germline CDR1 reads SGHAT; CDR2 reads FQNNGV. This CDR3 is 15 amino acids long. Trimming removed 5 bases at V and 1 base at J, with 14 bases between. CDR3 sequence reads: CASSREFQTQETQYF. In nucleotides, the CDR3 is TGTGCCAGCAGCCGAGAGTTCCAGACCCAAGAGACCCAGTACTTC. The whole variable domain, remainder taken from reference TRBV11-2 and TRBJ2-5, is EAGVAQSPRYKIIEKRQSVAFWCNPISGHATLYWYQQILGQGPKLLIQFQNNGVVDDSQLPKDRFSAERLKGVDSTLKIQPAKLEDSAVYLCASSREFQTQETQYFGPGTRLLVL.

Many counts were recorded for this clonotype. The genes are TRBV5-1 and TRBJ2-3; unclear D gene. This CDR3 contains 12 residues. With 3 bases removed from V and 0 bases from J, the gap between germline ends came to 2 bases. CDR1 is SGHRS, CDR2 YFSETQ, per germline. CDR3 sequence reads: CASSSSTDTQYF. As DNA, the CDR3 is TGCGCCAGCAGCTCTAGCACAGATACGCAGTATTTT.

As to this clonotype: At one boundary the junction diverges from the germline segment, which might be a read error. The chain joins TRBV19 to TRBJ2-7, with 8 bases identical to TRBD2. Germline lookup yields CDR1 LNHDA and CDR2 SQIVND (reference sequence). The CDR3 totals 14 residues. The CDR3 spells CAGSWTGGPQEQYF. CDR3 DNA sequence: TGTGCCGGTAGCTGGACGGGAGGGCCTCAGGAGCAGTACTTC.

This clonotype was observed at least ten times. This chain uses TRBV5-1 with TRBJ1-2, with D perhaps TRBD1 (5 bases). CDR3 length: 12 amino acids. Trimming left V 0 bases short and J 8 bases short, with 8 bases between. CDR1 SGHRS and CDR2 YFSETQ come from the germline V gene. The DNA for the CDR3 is TGCGCCAGCAGCTTGGACAGGAGGGGCTACACCTTC. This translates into CASSLDRRGYTF. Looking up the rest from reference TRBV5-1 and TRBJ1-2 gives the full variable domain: KAGVTQTPRYLIKTRGQQVTLSCSPISGHRSVSWYQQTPGQGLQFLFEYFSETQRNKGNFPGRFSGRQFSNSRSEMNVSTLELGDSALYLCASSLDRRGYTFGSGTRLTVV.

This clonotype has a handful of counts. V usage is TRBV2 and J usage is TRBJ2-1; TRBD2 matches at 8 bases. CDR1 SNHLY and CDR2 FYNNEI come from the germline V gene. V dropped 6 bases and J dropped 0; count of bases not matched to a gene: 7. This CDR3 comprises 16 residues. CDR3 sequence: CASRGAGAGSYNEQFF. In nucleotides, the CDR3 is TGTGCCAGCAGGGGAGCGGGAGCCGGCTCCTACAATGAGCAGTTCTTC. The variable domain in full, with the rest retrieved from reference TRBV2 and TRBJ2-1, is EPEVTQTPSHQVTQMGQEVILRCVPISNHLYFYWYRQILGQKVEFLVSFYNNEISEKSEIFDDQFSVERPDGSNFTLKIRSTKLEDSAMYFCASRGAGAGSYNEQFFGPGTRLTVL.

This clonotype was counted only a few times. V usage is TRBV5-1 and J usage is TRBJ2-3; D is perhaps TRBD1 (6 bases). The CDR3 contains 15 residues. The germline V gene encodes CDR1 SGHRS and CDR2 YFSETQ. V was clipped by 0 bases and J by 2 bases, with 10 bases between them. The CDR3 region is CASSLGTVNTDTQYF. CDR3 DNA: TGCGCCAGCAGCTTGGGGACAGTAAACACAGATACGCAGTATTTT.

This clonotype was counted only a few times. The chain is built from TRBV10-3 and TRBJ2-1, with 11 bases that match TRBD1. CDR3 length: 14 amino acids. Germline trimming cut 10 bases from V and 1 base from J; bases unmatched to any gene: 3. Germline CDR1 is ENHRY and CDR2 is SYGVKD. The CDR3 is CASGTGGSYNEQFF. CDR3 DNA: TGTGCCAGCGGGACAGGGGGATCCTACAATGAGCAGTTCTTC.

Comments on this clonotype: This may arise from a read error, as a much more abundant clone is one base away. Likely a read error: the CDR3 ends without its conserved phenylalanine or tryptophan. The CDR3, as DNA: TGTGCCAGCCGGGACAGGGGATGGGATGAGCAGTTCTTA. Its protein product is CASRDRGWDEQFL. The J gene is TRBJ2-1, the V gene TRBV7-8; 10 bases align to TRBD1. Germline-derived CDR1 and CDR2 are SGHVS and FQNEAQ. The CDR3 has 13 amino acids. V lost 8 bases to trimming and J lost 8 bases; unmatched junction nucleotides: 6.

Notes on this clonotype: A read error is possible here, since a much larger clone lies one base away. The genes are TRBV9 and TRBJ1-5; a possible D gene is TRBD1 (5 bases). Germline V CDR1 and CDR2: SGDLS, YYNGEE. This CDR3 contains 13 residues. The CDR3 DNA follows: TGTGCCAGAAGCGTAGGGGTCAATCAGCCCCAGCATTTT. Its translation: CARSVGVNQPQHF.

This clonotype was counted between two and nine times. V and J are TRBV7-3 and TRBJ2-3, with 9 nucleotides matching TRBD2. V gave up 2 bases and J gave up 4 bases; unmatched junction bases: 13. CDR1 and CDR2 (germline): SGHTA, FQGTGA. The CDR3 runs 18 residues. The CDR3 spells CASSLSGTSPVRSDTQYF. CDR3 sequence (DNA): TGTGCCAGCAGCTTATCGGGGACTAGCCCCGTTCGATCAGATACGCAGTATTTT.

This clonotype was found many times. The CDR3 DNA sequence: TGTGCCAGCAGCTCGGGGTGGACTGCCTATGGCTACACCTTC. This encodes CASSSGWTAYGYTF. The chain links TRBV5-5 to TRBJ1-2; D not certain. Between the trimmed V and J ends, which lost 3 bases and 4 bases, there was a span of 13 bases. The length of the CDR3 is 14 residues. Per the germline V gene, CDR1 is SGHKS and CDR2 is YYEKEE (reference sequence).